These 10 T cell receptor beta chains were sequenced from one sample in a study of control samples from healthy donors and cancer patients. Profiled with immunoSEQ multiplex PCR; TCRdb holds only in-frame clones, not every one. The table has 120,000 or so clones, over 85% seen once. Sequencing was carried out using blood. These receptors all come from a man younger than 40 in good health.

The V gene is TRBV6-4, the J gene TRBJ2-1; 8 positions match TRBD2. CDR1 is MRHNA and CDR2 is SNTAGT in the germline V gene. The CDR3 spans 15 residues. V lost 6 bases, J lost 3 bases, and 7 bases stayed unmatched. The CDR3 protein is CASRRFTSGYNEQFF. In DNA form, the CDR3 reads TGTGCCAGCAGGCGATTTACTAGCGGCTACAATGAGCAGTTCTTC.

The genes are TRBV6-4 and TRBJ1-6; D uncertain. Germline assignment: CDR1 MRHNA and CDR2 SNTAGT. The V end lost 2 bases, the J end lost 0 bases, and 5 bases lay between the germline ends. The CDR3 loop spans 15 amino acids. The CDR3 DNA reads TGTGCCAGCAGTGACAGGAGCTCCTATAATTCACCCCTCCACTTT. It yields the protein CASSDRSSYNSPLHF.

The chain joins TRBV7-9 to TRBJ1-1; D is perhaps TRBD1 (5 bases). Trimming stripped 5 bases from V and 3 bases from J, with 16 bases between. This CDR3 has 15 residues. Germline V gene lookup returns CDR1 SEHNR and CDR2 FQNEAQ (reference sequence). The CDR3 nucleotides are TGTGCCAGCAGCCGGGACTCCCGACCCGACACTGAAGCTTTCTTT. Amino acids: CASSRDSRPDTEAFF.

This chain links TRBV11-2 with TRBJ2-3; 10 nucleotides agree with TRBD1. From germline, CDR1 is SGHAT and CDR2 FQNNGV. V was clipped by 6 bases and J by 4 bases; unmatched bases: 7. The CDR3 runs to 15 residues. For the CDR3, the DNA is TGTGCCAGCAGATCTACGGGACAGGGGCCAGATACGCAGTATTTT. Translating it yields CASRSTGQGPDTQYF.

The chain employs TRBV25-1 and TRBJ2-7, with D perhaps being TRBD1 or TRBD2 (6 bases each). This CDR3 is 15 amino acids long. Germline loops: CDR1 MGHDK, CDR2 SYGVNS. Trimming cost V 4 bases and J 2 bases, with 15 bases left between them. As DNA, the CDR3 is TGTGCCAGCAGTGGGGGGGCAGGGGTTCCCTACGAGCAGTACTTC. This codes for CASSGGAGVPYEQYF.

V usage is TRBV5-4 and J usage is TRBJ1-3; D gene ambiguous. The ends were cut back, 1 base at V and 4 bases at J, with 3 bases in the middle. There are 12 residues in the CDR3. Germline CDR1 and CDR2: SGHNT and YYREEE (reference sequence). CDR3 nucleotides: TGTGCCAGCAGCTTGCCCGGAAACACCATATATTTT. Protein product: CASSLPGNTIYF.

The CDR3 region has the DNA TGCGCCAGCAGTGCGCTCAGGGGGCCCACTGAAGCTTTCTTT. This translates into CASSALRGPTEAFF. This chain joins TRBV10-2 and TRBJ1-1; TRBD1 aligns across 8 bases. Unmatched junction bases numbered 5, after V lost 4 bases and J lost 4 bases. Germline CDR1 and CDR2: WSHSY and SAAADI. The CDR3 is 14 residues long.

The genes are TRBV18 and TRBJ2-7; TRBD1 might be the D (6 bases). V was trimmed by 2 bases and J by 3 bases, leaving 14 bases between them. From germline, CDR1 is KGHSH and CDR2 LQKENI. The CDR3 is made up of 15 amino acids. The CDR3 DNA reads TGTGCCAGCTCACCAGCCGGGACAAGTATCTACGAGCAGTACTTC. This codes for CASSPAGTSIYEQYF.

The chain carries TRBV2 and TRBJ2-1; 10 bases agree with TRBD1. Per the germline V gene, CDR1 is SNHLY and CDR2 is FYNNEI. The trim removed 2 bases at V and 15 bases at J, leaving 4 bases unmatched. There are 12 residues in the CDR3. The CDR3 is CASSERDRGWFF. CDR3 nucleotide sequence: TGTGCCAGCAGTGAACGGGACAGGGGCTGGTTCTTC.

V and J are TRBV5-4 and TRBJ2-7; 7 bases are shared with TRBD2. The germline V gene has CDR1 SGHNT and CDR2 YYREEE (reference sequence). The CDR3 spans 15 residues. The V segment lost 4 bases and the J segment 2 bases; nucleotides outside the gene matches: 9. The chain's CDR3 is CASSGGGTVPYEQYF. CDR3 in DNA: TGTGCCAGCAGCGGCGGGGGTACAGTCCCCTACGAGCAGTACTTC.